This passage covers 2 T cell receptor beta chains from one sample sequenced in a study of tumor-infiltrating lymphocytes in primary liver carcinoma. TCR beta cDNA was made from roughly 450 ng total RNA with a constant-region primer. Slightly modified ARM-PCR, run as three nested multiplex PCR rounds, produced the TCR beta libraries. It was with TRBV1-TRBV30 forward primers and a C-beta reverse primer that the first two PCR rounds were run, at about 10 cycles each. TCRdb fed the multiplex PCR reads into MiXCR, producing one record per CDR3 protein. This repertoire shows fewer than 350,000 distinct CDR3 sequences, roughly two thirds found once; its top ten account for 9%. The blood RNA (from unsorted whole blood) was obtained, and germline DNA was also extracted. Sequencing was performed on peripheral blood. These receptor sequences come from a man aged 35-49 years with primary liver carcinoma and hepatitis B virus infection.

CDR3 DNA sequence: TGTGCCAGCAGCTTGGGCGGACAGGCGGTAGACCAGTACTTC. Translated, it gives CASSLGGQAVDQYF. The chain uses TRBV5-4 and TRBJ2-5, with 7 nucleotides matching TRBD1. Germline V lookup: CDR1 SGHNT, CDR2 YYREEE (reference sequence). This CDR3 has 14 residues. The V segment lost 0 bases and the J segment 10 bases; nucleotides outside the gene matches: 9.

CDR3 protein: CASSRGIRPTEEQYF. The CDR3 region has the DNA TGTGCCAGCAGCCGGGGAATAAGGCCTACGGAAGAGCAGTACTTC. The chain is built from TRBV11-2 and TRBJ2-7; tentative D call: TRBD2 (5 bases). V was clipped by 5 bases and J by 7 bases, with 21 bases between them. There are 15 residues in the CDR3. The germline gives CDR1 SGHAT, CDR2 FQNNGV.